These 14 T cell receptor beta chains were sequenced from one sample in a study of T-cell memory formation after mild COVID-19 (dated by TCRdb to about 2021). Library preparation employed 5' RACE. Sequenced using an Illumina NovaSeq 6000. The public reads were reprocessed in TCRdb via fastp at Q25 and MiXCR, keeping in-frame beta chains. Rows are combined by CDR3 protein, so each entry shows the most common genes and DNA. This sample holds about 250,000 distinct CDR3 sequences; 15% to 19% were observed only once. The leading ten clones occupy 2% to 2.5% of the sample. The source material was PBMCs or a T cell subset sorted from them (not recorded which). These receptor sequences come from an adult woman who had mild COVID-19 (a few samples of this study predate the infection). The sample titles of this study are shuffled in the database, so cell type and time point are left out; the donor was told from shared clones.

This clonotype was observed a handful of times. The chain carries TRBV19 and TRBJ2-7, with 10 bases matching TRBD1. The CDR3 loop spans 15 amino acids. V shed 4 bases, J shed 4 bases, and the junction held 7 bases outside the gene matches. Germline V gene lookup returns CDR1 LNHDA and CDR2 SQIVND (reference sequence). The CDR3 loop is CASSTRDRGSYEQYF. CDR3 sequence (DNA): TGTGCCAGTAGTACCCGGGACAGGGGTTCGTACGAGCAGTACTTC.

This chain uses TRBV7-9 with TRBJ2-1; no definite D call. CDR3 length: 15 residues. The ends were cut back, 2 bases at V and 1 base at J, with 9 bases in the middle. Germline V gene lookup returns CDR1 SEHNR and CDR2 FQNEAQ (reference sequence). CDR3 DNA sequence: TGTGCCAGCAGCTTATTAATGCGGTCCTACAATGAGCAGTTCTTC. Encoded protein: CASSLLMRSYNEQFF. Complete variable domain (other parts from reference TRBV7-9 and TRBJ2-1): DTGVSQNPRHKITKRGQNVTFRCDPISEHNRLYWYRQTLGQGPEFLTYFQNEAQLEKSRLLSDRFSAERPKGSFSTLEIQRTEQGDSAMYLCASSLLMRSYNEQFFGPGTRLTVL.

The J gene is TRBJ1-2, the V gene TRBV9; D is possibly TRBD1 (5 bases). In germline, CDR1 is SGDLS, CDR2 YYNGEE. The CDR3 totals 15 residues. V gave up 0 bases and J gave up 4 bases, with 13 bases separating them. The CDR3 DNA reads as TGTGCCAGCAGCGTAGGTTGGGCAGGGACCTATGGCTACACCTTC. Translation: CASSVGWAGTYGYTF.

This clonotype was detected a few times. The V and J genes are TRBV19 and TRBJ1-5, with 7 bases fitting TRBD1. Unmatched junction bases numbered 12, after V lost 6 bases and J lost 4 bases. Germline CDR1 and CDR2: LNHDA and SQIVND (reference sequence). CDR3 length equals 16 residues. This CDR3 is CASSWGTVGMNQPQHF. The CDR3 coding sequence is TGTGCCAGTAGCTGGGGGACAGTGGGGATGAATCAGCCCCAGCATTTT.

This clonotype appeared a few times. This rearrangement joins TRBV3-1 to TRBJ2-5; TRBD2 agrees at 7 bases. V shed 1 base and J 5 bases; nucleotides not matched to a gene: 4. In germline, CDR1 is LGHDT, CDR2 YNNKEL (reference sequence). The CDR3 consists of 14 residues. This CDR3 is CASSQAGLVETQYF. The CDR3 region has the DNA TGTGCCAGCAGCCAAGCCGGACTAGTCGAGACCCAGTACTTC.

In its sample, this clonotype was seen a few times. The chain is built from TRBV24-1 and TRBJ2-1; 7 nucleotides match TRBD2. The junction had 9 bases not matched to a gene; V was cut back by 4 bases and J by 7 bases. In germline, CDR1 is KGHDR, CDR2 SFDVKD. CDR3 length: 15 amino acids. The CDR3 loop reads CATSEDRTRRNEQFF. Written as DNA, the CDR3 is TGTGCCACCAGTGAAGACCGGACTAGGAGGAATGAGCAGTTCTTC.

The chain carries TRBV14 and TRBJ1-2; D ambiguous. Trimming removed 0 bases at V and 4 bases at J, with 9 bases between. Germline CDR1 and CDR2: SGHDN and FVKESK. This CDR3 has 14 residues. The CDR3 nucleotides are TGTGCCAGCAGCCAAGAACCGGCTGGCTATGGCTACACCTTC. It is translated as CASSQEPAGYGYTF.

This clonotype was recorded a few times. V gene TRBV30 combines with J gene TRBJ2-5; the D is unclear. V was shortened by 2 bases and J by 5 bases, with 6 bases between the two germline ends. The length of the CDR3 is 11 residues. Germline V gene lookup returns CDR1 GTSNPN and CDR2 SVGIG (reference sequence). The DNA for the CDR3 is TGTGCCTGGAGTTTATCGGAGACCCAGTACTTC. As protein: CAWSLSETQYF.

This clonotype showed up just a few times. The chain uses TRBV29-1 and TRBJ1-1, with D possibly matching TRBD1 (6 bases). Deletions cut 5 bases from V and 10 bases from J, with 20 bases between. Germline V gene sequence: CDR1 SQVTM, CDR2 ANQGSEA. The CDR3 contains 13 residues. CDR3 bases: TGCAGCGTTAAAGCAAGGGGGGATCAAGGAGCTTTCTTT. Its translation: CSVKARGDQGAFF.

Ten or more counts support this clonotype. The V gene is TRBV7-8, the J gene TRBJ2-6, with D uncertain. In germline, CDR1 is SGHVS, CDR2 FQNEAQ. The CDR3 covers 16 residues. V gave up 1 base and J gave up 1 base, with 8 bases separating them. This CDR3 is CASSLVLGSGANVLTF. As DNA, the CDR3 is TGTGCCAGCAGCTTAGTGTTGGGGTCTGGGGCCAACGTCCTGACTTTC.

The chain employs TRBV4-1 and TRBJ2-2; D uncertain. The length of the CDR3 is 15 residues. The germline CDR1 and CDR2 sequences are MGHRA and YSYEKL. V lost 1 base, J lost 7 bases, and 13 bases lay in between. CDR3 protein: CASSQAGLVGGELFF. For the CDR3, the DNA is TGCGCCAGCAGCCAAGCCGGGCTAGTCGGCGGGGAGCTGTTTTTT.

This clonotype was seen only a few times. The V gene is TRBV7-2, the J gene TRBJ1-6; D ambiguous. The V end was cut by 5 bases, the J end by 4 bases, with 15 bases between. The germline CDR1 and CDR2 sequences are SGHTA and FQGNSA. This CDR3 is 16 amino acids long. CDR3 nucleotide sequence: TGTGCCAGCAGCGCCCCTGTGGGCTTATATAATTCACCCCTCCACTTT. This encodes CASSAPVGLYNSPLHF. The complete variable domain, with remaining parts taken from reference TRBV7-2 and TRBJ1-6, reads GAGVSQSPSNKVTEKGKDVELRCDPISGHTALYWYRQSLGQGLEFLIYFQGNSAPDKSGLPSDRFSAERTGGSVSTLTIQRTQQEDSAVYLCASSAPVGLYNSPLHFGNGTRLTVT.

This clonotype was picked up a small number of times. The CDR3 loop reads CASTLSAPADTQYF. As DNA, the CDR3 is TGTGCCAGCACCTTATCGGCCCCGGCAGATACGCAGTATTTT. V is TRBV2 and J is TRBJ2-3; D remains unclear. Trimming took 7 bases from V and 4 from J, leaving 15 bases between them. Germline V lookup: CDR1 SNHLY, CDR2 FYNNEI. CDR3 length equals 14 residues.

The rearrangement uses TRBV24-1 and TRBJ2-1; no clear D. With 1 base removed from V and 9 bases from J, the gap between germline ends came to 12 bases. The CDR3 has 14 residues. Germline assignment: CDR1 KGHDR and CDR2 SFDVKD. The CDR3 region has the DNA TGTGCCACCAGTGATTTTTCTCCTAGACGTGAGCAGTTCTTC. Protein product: CATSDFSPRREQFF.